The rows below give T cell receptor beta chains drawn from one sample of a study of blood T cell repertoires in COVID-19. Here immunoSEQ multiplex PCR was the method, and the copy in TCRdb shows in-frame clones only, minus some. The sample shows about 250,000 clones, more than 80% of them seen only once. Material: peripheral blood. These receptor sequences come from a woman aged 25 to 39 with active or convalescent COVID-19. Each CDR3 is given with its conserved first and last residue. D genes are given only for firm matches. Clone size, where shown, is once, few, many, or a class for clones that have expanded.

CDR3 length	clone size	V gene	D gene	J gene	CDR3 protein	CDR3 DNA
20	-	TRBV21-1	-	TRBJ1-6	CASSPIPGTGSPSYNSPLHF	TGTGCCAGCAGCCCCATTCCCGGGACAGGGTCACCCTCCTATAATTCACCCCTCCACTTT
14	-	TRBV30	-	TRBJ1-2	CAWNPGDFNYGYTF	TGTGCCTGGAATCCCGGGGACTTCAACTATGGCTACACCTTC
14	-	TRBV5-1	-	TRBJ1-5	CASSLDGSDQPQHF	TGCGCCAGCAGCTTGGACGGTAGCGATCAGCCCCAGCATTTT
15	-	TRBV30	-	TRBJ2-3	CAWSVLRGRTDTQYF	TGTGCCTGGAGTGTACTGCGGGGACGCACAGATACGCAGTATTTT
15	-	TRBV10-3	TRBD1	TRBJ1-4	CATRQGGPTNEKLFF	TGTGCCACCAGGCAGGGGGGACCAACTAATGAAAAACTGTTTTTT
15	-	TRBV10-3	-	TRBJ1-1	CAINPGGPMNTEAFF	TGTGCCATCAATCCAGGCGGGCCGATGAACACTGAAGCTTTCTTT
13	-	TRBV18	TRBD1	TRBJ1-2	CASSPETGDGYTF	TGTGCCAGCTCCCCAGAGACAGGGGATGGCTACACCTTC
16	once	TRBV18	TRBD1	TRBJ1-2	CASSPSQGGFNYGYTF	TGTGCCAGCTCACCATCACAGGGGGGATTTAACTATGGCTACACCTTC
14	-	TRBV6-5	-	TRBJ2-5	CASSYSEGTETQYF	TGTGCCAGCAGTTACTCTGAGGGTACGGAGACCCAGTACTTC
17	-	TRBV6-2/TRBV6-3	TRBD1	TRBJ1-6	CASSRGGTGKYNSPLHF	TGTGCCAGCAGCCGGGGGGGGACAGGGAAATATAATTCACCCCTCCACTTT
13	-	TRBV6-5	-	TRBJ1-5	CASCEGGNQPQHF	TGTGCCAGCTGCGAGGGGGGCAATCAGCCCCAGCATTTT
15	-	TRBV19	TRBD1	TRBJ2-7	CASSIEVQGSYEQYF	TGTGCCAGTAGTATAGAGGTACAGGGGAGCTACGAGCAGTACTTC
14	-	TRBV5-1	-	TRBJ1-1	CASSLFDKNTEAFF	TGCGCCAGCAGCTTGTTTGACAAGAACACTGAAGCTTTCTTT
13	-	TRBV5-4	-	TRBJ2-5	CASSRLDQETQYF	TGTGCCAGCAGCAGACTAGACCAAGAGACCCAGTACTTC
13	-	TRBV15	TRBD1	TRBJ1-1	CATSAGGNTEAFF	TGTGCCACCAGCGCAGGGGGGAACACTGAAGCTTTCTTT
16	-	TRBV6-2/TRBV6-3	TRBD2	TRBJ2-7	CASSQPLAGGPGEQYF	TGTGCCAGCAGCCAACCCCTAGCGGGGGGGCCGGGCGAGCAGTACTTC
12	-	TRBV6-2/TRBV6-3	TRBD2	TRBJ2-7	CASSPRGDEQYF	TGTGCCAGCAGTCCACGGGGGGACGAGCAGTACTTC
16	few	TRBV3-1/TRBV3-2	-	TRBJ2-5	CASSQGLLANQETQYF	TGTGCCAGCAGCCAGGGTCTTCTAGCGAACCAAGAGACCCAGTACTTC
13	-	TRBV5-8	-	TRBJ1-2	CASSLLGDYGYTF	TGTGCCAGCAGCTTGTTAGGGGACTATGGCTACACCTTC
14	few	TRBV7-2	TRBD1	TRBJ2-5	CASSPGQGQETQYF	TGTGCCAGCAGCCCGGGACAGGGACAAGAGACCCAGTACTTC
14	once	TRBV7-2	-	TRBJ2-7	CASSFPLLAYEQYF	TGTGCCAGCAGCTTCCCACTCCTTGCCTACGAGCAGTACTTC
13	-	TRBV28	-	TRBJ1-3	CASTQSFRNTIYF	TGTGCCAGCACACAGTCCTTTCGGAACACCATATATTTT
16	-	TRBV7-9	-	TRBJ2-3	CASSFIRGGLGDTQYF	TGTGCCAGCAGCTTTATACGCGGCGGTTTGGGAGATACGCAGTATTTT
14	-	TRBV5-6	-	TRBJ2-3	CASSLVQVTDTQYF	TGTGCCAGCAGCTTGGTACAGGTAACAGATACGCAGTATTTT
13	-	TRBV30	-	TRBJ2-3	CAWSGGETDTQYF	TGTGCCTGGAGCGGCGGGGAAACAGATACGCAGTATTTT
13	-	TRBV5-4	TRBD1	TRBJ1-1	CASSQTGTWEAFF	TGTGCCAGCAGCCAGACAGGGACATGGGAAGCTTTCTTT
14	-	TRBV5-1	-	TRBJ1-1	CASSLLGADTEAFF	TGCGCCAGCAGCTTGTTAGGGGCAGACACTGAAGCTTTCTTT
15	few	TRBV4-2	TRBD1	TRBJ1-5	CASSQAGQSNQPQHF	TGTGCCAGCAGCCAAGCGGGACAGAGCAATCAGCCCCAGCATTTT
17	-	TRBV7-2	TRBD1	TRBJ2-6	CASSLSGRGPGANVLTF	TGTGCCAGCAGCTTATCAGGCAGGGGGCCTGGGGCCAACGTCCTGACTTTC
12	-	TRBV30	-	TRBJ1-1	CAWSPGNTEAFF	TGTGCCTGGAGCCCGGGGAACACTGAAGCTTTCTTT
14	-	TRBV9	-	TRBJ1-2	CASSVEARSEGYTF	TGTGCCAGCAGCGTAGAGGCGAGGTCGGAGGGCTACACCTTC
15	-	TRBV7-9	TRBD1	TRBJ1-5	CASSPLTGSHQPQHF	TGTGCCAGCAGCCCATTGACAGGGAGCCATCAGCCCCAGCATTTT
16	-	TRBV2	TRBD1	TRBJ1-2	CASSSDRVEFNYGYTF	TGTGCCAGCAGTTCGGACAGGGTGGAGTTTAACTATGGCTACACCTTC
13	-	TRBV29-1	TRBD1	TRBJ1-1	CSGQGASGTEAFF	TGCAGCGGGCAGGGGGCTTCGGGCACTGAAGCTTTCTTT
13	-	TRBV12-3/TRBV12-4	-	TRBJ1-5	CASSLNNNQPQHF	TGTGCCAGCAGTTTAAATAATAATCAGCCCCAGCATTTT
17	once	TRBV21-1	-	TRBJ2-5	CASSKEEGRGTEETQYF	TGTGCCAGCAGCAAAGAGGAAGGCAGGGGGACGGAAGAGACCCAGTACTTC
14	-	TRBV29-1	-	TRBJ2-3	CSVAGGRGADTQYF	TGCAGCGTTGCGGGGGGCAGGGGCGCAGATACGCAGTATTTT
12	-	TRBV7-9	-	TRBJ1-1	CASRAGNTEAFF	TGTGCCAGCCGGGCGGGGAACACTGAAGCTTTCTTT
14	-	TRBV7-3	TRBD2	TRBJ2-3	CASSYSGGRDTQYF	TGTGCCAGCAGCTACAGCGGGGGTAGAGATACGCAGTATTTT
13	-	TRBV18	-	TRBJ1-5	CASSADSNQPQHF	TGTGCCAGCTCAGCGGACTCCAATCAGCCCCAGCATTTT
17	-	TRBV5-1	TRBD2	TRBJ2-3	CASSLSRTSGFTDTQYF	TGCGCCAGCAGCTTGTCGCGGACTAGCGGATTCACAGATACGCAGTATTTT
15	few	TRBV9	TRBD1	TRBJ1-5	CASSPDDRVHQPQHF	TGTGCCAGCAGCCCAGACGACAGGGTTCATCAGCCCCAGCATTTT
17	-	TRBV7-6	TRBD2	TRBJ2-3	CASSLAGGTSPTDTQYF	TGTGCCAGCAGCTTAGCCGGCGGGACTAGTCCCACAGATACGCAGTATTTT